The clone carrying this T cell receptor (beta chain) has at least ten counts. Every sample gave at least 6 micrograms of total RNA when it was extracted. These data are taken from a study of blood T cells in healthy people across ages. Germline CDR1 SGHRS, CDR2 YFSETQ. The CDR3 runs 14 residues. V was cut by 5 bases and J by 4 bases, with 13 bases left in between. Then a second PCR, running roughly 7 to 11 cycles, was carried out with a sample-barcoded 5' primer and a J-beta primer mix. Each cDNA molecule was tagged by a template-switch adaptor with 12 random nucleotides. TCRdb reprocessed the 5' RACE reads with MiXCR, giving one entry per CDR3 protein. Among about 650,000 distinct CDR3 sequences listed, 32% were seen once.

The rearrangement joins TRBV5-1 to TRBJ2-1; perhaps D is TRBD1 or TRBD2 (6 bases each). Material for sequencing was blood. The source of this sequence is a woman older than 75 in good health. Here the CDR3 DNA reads TGCGCCAGCAGGGGGGGCGCCGGGTACAATGAGCAGTTCTTC. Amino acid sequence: CASRGGAGYNEQFF.